This T cell receptor (beta chain) is from a study of blood T cell repertoires in COVID-19. Overall study context: PBMCs, B-cell-depleted T cells, or T cells were the source of the cDNA or gDNA that made up the material.

V was cut by 7 bases and J by 4 bases, with 10 bases left in between. The CDR3 consists of 12 residues. Germline CDR1 and CDR2: MNHEY and SVGAGI. Participants came from some 26 US areas, aged about 18 to 100 years. Authors' methods: Amplification from reference gene primers served as the basis for estimated nucleated cell counts. The assay was immunoSEQ multiplex PCR, and TCRdb's table has in-frame clones only and misses some. The DNA gave D and trimming, while V, J and clone size come from that table. Among more than 300,000 clones listed, under 95% were seen once. Sequenced material: PBMCs or T cells enriched from blood (not recorded which). This chain joins TRBV6-5 and TRBJ1-1, with D perhaps TRBD1 (5 bases). This clonotype was sampled from a woman in her 30s who had recovered from COVID-19. CDR3 residues: CASISTGTEAFF. The CDR3 DNA sequence: TGTGCCAGCATATCCACAGGCACTGAAGCTTTCTTT.